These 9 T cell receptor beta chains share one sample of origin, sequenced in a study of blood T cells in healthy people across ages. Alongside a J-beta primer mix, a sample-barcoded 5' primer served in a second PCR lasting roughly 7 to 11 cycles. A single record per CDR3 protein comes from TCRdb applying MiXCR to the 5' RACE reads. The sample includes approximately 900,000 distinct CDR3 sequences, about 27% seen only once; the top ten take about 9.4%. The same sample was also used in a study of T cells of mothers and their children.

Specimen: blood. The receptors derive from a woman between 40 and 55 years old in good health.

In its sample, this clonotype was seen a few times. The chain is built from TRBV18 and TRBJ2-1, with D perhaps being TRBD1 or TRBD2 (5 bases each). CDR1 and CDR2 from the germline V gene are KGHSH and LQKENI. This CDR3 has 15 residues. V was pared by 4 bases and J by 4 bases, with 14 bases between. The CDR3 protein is CASSRPPGRYNEQFF. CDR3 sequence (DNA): TGTGCCAGCTCACGCCCCCCAGGGAGATACAATGAGCAGTTCTTC.

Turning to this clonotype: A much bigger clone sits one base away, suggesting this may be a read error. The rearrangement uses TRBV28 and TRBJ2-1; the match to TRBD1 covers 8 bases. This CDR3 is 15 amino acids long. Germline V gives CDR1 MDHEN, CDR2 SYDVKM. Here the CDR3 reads CASSAGTGDYTEQFF. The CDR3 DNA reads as TGTGCCAGCAGTGCCGGGACAGGTGATTACACTGAGCAGTTCTTC.

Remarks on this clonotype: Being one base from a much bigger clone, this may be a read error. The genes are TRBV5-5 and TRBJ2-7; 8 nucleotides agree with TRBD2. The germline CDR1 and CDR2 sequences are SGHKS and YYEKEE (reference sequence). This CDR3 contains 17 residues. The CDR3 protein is CVSSLSGGAGSGYEQYF. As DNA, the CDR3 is TGTGTCAGCAGCTTGTCGGGAGGGGCAGGGAGTGGATACGAGCAGTACTTC.

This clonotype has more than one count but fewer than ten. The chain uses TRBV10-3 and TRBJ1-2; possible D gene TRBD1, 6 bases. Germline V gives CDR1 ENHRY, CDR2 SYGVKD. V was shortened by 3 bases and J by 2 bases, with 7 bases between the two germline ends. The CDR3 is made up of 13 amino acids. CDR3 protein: CAISDTGNYGYTF. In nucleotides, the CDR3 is TGTGCCATCAGTGATACAGGGAACTATGGCTACACCTTC.

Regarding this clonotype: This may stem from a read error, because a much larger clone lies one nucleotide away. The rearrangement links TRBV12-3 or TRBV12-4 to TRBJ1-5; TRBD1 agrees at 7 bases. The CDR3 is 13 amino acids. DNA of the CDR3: TGTGCCGGCAGGGGGACAGCCGATCAGCCCCAGCATTTT. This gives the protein CAGRGTADQPQHF.

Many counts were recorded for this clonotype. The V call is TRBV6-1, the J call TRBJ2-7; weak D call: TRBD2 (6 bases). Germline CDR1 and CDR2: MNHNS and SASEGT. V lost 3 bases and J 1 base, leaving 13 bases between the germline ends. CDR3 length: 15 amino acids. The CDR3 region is CASSDGLGRSYEQYF. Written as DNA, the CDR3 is TGTGCCAGCAGTGACGGACTGGGGAGGTCCTACGAGCAGTACTTC.

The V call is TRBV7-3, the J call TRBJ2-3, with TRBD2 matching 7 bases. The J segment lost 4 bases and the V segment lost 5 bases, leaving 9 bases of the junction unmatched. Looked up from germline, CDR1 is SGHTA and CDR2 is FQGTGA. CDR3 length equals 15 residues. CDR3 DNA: TGTGCCAGCAGCCCTGGACTAGTTCTCCCAGATACGCAGTATTTT. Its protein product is CASSPGLVLPDTQYF.

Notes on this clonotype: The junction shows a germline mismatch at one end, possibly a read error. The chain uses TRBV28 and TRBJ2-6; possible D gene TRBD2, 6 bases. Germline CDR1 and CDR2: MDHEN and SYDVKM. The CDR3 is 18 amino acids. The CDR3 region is CASSLGGRHPSGANVRTF. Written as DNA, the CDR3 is TGTGCCAGCAGTTTAGGGGGGAGACATCCGTCTGGGGCCAACGTCCGGACTTTC.

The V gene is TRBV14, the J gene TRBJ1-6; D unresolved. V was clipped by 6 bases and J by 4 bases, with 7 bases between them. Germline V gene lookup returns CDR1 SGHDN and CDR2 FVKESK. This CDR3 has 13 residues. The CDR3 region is CASRSRYNSPLHF. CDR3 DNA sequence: TGTGCCAGCAGAAGTAGGTATAATTCACCCCTCCACTTT.